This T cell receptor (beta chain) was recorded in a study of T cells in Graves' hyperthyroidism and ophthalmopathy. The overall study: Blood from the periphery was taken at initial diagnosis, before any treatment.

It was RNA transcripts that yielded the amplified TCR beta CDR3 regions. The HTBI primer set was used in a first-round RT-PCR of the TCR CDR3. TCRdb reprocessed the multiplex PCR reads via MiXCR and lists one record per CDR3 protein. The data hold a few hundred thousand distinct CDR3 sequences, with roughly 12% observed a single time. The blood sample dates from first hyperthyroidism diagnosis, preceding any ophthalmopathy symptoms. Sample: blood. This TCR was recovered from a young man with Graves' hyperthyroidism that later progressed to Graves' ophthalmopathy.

CDR3 nucleotides: TGCAGCGTTGAAAAGATAGACGACTATGGCTACACCTTC. Encoded protein: CSVEKIDDYGYTF. The chain couples TRBV29-1 to TRBJ1-2; the D is unclear. V lost 2 bases, J lost 3 bases, and 10 bases lay in between. The CDR3 contains 13 residues. In germline, CDR1 is SQVTM, CDR2 ANQGSEA.